These 29 T cell receptor beta chains were sequenced from one sample in a study of cytomegalovirus exposure and HLA in healthy donors. Clones were sequenced by immunoSEQ multiplex PCR, and TCRdb holds only the in-frame ones, with some missing. The repertoire holds roughly 75,000 clones, 94% seen once, with roughly 1.4% in the top ten. The source material was PBMCs. Receptors were obtained from a man aged 18 to 29 in good health and CMV-seropositive.

The chain is built from TRBV11-1 and TRBJ2-6; the D gene is possibly TRBD1 (5 bases). This CDR3 comprises 18 residues. Germline assignment: CDR1 SGHAT and CDR2 FQDESV (reference sequence). V lost 1 base and J 6 bases, leaving 19 bases between the germline ends. The CDR3 loop is CASSLGARVGVAANVLTF. The CDR3 nucleotides are TGTGCCAGCAGCTTAGGTGCCAGGGTAGGCGTTGCGGCCAACGTCCTGACTTTC.

This chain connects TRBV6-1 to TRBJ2-5, with 10 bases fitting TRBD1. Germline trimming cut 3 bases from V and 4 bases from J; bases unmatched to any gene: 5. The length of the CDR3 is 15 residues. The V gene's germline CDR1 is MNHNS and CDR2 SASEGT. CDR3 bases: TGTGCCAGCAGTGACTTAAGGACAGGGGGAGAGACCCAGTACTTC. It is translated as CASSDLRTGGETQYF.

This sequence joins TRBV5-1 and TRBJ2-7, with a tentative D call TRBD1 (6 bases). Trimming took off 0 bases at V and 2 bases at J, with 12 bases between the two ends. CDR1 and CDR2 from the germline V gene are SGHRS and YFSETQ. This CDR3 contains 15 residues. CDR3 in DNA: TGCGCCAGCAGCTTGGCGGCAGGGGACGCCTACGAGCAGTACTTC. It is translated as CASSLAAGDAYEQYF.

The gene calls are TRBV7-3 and TRBJ2-7, with 9 bases that match TRBD1. CDR3 length: 14 amino acids. Germline trimming cut 4 bases from V and 2 bases from J; bases unmatched to any gene: 3. CDR1 is SGHTA and CDR2 is FQGTGA in the germline V gene. The CDR3 sequence is CASSSTGGPYEQYF. In DNA, the CDR3 is TGTGCCAGCAGCTCCACAGGGGGCCCCTACGAGCAGTACTTC.

The gene calls are TRBV7-9 and TRBJ1-5; D gene unclear. Trimming took off 1 base at V and 3 bases at J, with 13 bases between the two ends. Germline CDR1 and CDR2: SEHNR and FQNEAQ (reference sequence). The CDR3 is 16 amino acids. CDR3 in amino acids: CASSLDGWEHNQPQHF. The CDR3 region has the DNA TGTGCCAGCAGCTTAGACGGATGGGAGCACAATCAGCCCCAGCATTTT.

The rearrangement links TRBV2 to TRBJ2-2, with 7 bases fitting TRBD2. The CDR3 spans 14 residues. J was trimmed by 4 bases and V by 4 bases; bases with no gene match: 3. Germline-derived CDR1 and CDR2 are SNHLY and FYNNEI. CDR3 sequence: CASSVLASTGELFF. The DNA of the CDR3 is TGTGCCAGCAGTGTACTAGCGAGCACCGGGGAGCTGTTTTTT.

In regard to this clone: Other nucleotide sequences from this sample produce the same CDR3. This chain links TRBV6-4 with TRBJ2-3; TRBD2 aligns across 14 bases. J was trimmed by 4 bases and V by 0 bases; bases with no gene match: 0. Germline CDR1 reads MRHNA; CDR2 reads SNTAGT. This CDR3 contains 16 residues. The chain's CDR3 is CASSDSTSGGADTQYF. Here the CDR3 DNA reads TGTGCCAGCAGTGACTCGACTAGCGGGGGGGCAGATACGCAGTATTTT.

The chain links TRBV11-1 to TRBJ2-2; 8 bases align to TRBD1. This CDR3 is 14 amino acids long. Germline V gene sequence: CDR1 SGHAT, CDR2 FQDESV (reference sequence). Trimming removed 5 bases from V and 1 base from J; junction bases left unmatched: 0. The CDR3 is CASSGTGNTGELFF. The CDR3 coding sequence is TGTGCCAGCAGCGGGACAGGGAACACCGGGGAGCTGTTTTTT.

This clone occurred once. The V call is TRBV29-1, the J call TRBJ2-7; possibly TRBD1 for D (5 bases). The V end lost 3 bases, the J end lost 5 bases, and 11 bases lay between the germline ends. The CDR3 loop spans 12 amino acids. Germline CDR1 and CDR2: SQVTM and ANQGSEA. CDR3 nucleotide sequence: TGCAGCGTTGAGCCCAGGGCACACGAGCAGTACTTC. Translating it yields CSVEPRAHEQYF.

The chain carries TRBV7-7 and TRBJ2-3, with 7 positions matching TRBD1. The CDR3 runs to 15 residues. With V trimmed by 1 base and J by 0 bases, 1 base remained unmatched. Germline V gives CDR1 SSHAT, CDR2 FNYEAQ (reference sequence). The CDR3 spells CASSLGTGSTDTQYF. The CDR3 DNA reads as TGTGCCAGCAGCTTAGGGACAGGTAGCACAGATACGCAGTATTTT.

The chain combines TRBV18 with TRBJ2-3; possibly TRBD2 for D (5 bases). This CDR3 is 14 amino acids long. V gave up 6 bases and J gave up 0 bases, with 10 bases separating them. The V gene's germline CDR1 is KGHSH and CDR2 LQKENI. CDR3 residues: CASSERGSTDTQYF. The CDR3 region has the DNA TGTGCCAGCTCCGAACGGGGTAGCACAGATACGCAGTATTTT.

A single count supports this clone. The rearrangement joins TRBV4-1 to TRBJ2-5; 8 nucleotides match TRBD2. J lost 2 bases, V lost 2 bases, and 4 bases had no gene match. This CDR3 is built from 15 residues. Germline CDR1 and CDR2: MGHRA and YSYEKL. CDR3 loop: CASSQTKRGQETQYF. CDR3 bases: TGCGCCAGCAGCCAAACCAAGCGGGGGCAAGAGACCCAGTACTTC.

The chain links TRBV14 to TRBJ1-3, with D unclear. Germline V gives CDR1 SGHDN, CDR2 FVKESK. The CDR3 spans 13 residues. Trimming pared 4 bases from V and 4 bases from J, leaving 8 bases between. The CDR3 loop reads CASSRYSGNTIYF. As DNA, the CDR3 is TGTGCCAGCAGCCGCTATAGCGGAAACACCATATATTTT.

The rearrangement links TRBV6-1 to TRBJ2-3; unclear D gene. Germline CDR1 is MNHNS and CDR2 is SASEGT. The CDR3 has 15 amino acids. V lost 6 bases and J lost 0, with 13 bases in between. CDR3 in DNA: TGTGCCAGCAGCTACCTTACGCCGAGCACAGATACGCAGTATTTT. It encodes CASSYLTPSTDTQYF.

This clone was recorded once. The chain joins TRBV20-1 to TRBJ1-2; perhaps TRBD1 as D (6 bases). There are 10 residues in the CDR3. CDR1 and CDR2 (germline): DFQATT, SNEGSKA (reference sequence). The CDR3 bases are TGCAAAACAGGGATTTATGGCTACACCTTC. This codes for CKTGIYGYTF.

V gene TRBV19 combines with J gene TRBJ2-1, with 7 bases lining up with TRBD2. This CDR3 contains 16 residues. Germline values: CDR1 LNHDA, CDR2 SQIVND (reference sequence). The junction had 12 bases not matched to a gene; V was cut back by 4 bases and J by 6 bases. CDR3 loop: CASSTLPGEGFNEQFF. The DNA for the CDR3 is TGTGCCAGTAGTACCCTGCCGGGGGAGGGCTTCAATGAGCAGTTCTTC.

The rearrangement uses TRBV10-3 and TRBJ1-1; a possible D gene is TRBD1 (5 bases). Germline-derived CDR1 and CDR2 are ENHRY and SYGVKD. This CDR3 has 14 amino acids. V dropped 7 bases and J dropped 2 bases, with 14 bases sitting between them. CDR3 region: CAIKTDKYNTEAFF. The CDR3 DNA reads TGTGCCATCAAGACGGACAAGTACAACACTGAAGCTTTCTTT.

This chain uses TRBV9 with TRBJ2-3; 14 nucleotides match TRBD2. Unmatched junction bases numbered 8, after V lost 4 bases and J lost 1 base. The CDR3 has 18 amino acids. CDR1 and CDR2 from the germline V gene are SGDLS and YYNGEE. CDR3 region: CASSPGTSGSWGTDTQYF. CDR3 in DNA: TGTGCCAGCAGCCCTGGGACTAGCGGGAGCTGGGGCACAGATACGCAGTATTTT. Full variable domain (rest looked up from reference TRBV9 and TRBJ2-3): DSGVTQTPKHLITATGQRVTLRCSPRSGDLSVYWYQQSLDQGLQFLIQYYNGEERAKGNILERFSAQQFPDLHSELNLSSLELGDSALYFCASSPGTSGSWGTDTQYFGPGTRLTVL.

V usage is TRBV6-5 and J usage is TRBJ2-1; 8 nucleotides align to TRBD2. The CDR3 spans 16 residues. Germline CDR1 and CDR2: MNHEY and SVGAGI. The ends lost 1 base at V and 10 bases at J; junction bases unmatched: 12. CDR3 in amino acids: CASSYWGGGPVREQFF. The CDR3, as DNA: TGTGCCAGCAGTTACTGGGGCGGGGGGCCGGTAAGGGAGCAGTTCTTC.

Here the CDR3 DNA reads TGTGCCAGTCGGCGGGCTATCTCTGGGGCCAACGTCCTGACTTTC. This encodes CASRRAISGANVLTF. This chain joins TRBV19 and TRBJ2-6; possibly TRBD2 for D (5 bases). Germline lookup yields CDR1 LNHDA and CDR2 SQIVND (reference sequence). Trimming took 8 bases from V and 0 from J, leaving 11 bases between them. The CDR3 covers 15 residues.

In this sample, this clone turned up once. For the CDR3, the DNA is TGTGCCAGCAGTCCGTCCCCAGGGATTTCAAATGGCTACACCTTC. This encodes CASSPSPGISNGYTF. The genes are TRBV6-6 and TRBJ1-2, with a tentative D call TRBD1 (5 bases). The germline V and J ends were trimmed by 5 bases and 6 bases, with 19 bases remaining between them. The CDR3 consists of 15 residues. In germline, CDR1 is MNHNY, CDR2 SVGAGI (reference sequence).

This chain links TRBV7-2 with TRBJ2-1, with 11 nucleotides matching TRBD2. CDR3 length equals 16 residues. The trim removed 1 base at V and 7 bases at J, leaving 6 bases unmatched. Germline V CDR1 and CDR2: SGHTA, FQGNSA. In nucleotides, the CDR3 is TGTGCCAGCAGCTTAGTGAAGACTAGCGGGGTTAATGAGCAGTTCTTC. This encodes CASSLVKTSGVNEQFF.

The chain recombines TRBV7-9 with TRBJ2-2, with D perhaps matching TRBD1 (5 bases). Germline CDR1 and CDR2: SEHNR and FQNEAQ (reference sequence). Trimming stripped 3 bases from V and 5 bases from J, with 10 bases between. The length of the CDR3 is 14 residues. The CDR3 is CASSFRGSTGELFF. The CDR3 region has the DNA TGTGCCAGCAGCTTTAGGGGTTCAACCGGGGAGCTGTTTTTT.

Note on this clone: One end of the junction does not line up with germline, which may come from a read error. The chain joins TRBV2 to TRBJ2-7, with D possibly matching TRBD1 (8 bases). CDR3 length equals 18 residues. Germline V gene sequence: CDR1 SNHLY, CDR2 FYNNEI. In nucleotides, the CDR3 is TGTGCCAGCAGTACGGCACCACACAGGGGGGGTTTTTCCTTCGAGCAGTACTTC. Encoded protein: CASSTAPHRGGFSFEQYF.

The gene calls are TRBV21-1 and TRBJ2-7; TRBD2, the D gene given by the table, was not confirmed from the DNA. TRBV21-1 is a recognized pseudogene. The CDR3 has 14 residues. CDR3 coding DNA: TGTGCCAGCAGCAAAAACGGGACTAGATTAATGCAGTACTTC. Translation gives CASSKNGTRLMQYF.

The chain couples TRBV7-6 to TRBJ2-1; D is perhaps TRBD1 (5 bases). Germline loops: CDR1 SGHVS, CDR2 FNYEAQ. This CDR3 has 14 amino acids. V lost 3 bases to trimming and J lost 5 bases, with 11 bases between them. This chain's CDR3 is CASSFRQLDNEQFF. The CDR3 bases are TGTGCCAGCAGCTTTAGACAGCTAGACAATGAGCAGTTCTTC. Combining the CDR3 with reference TRBV7-6 and TRBJ2-1 gives the whole variable domain GAGVSQSPRYKVTKRGQDVALRCDPISGHVSLYWYRQALGQGPEFLTYFNYEAQQDKSGLPNDRFSAERPEGSISTLTIQRTEQRDSAMYRCASSFRQLDNEQFFGPGTRLTVL.

The V gene is TRBV28, the J gene TRBJ2-6, with TRBD1 as a possible D gene (5 bases). The CDR3 runs 18 residues. Trimming removed 6 bases at V and 0 bases at J, with 18 bases between. Germline V gene data show CDR1 as MDHEN and CDR2 as SYDVKM. CDR3 coding DNA: TGTGCCAGCAGCAGCCACAGGACCGAATACTCTGGGGCCAACGTCCTGACTTTC. As protein: CASSSHRTEYSGANVLTF.

The chain recombines TRBV28 with TRBJ2-7, with 10 bases lining up with TRBD1. The V gene end was trimmed by 5 bases and the J gene end by 5 bases; junction bases not matched to a gene: 6. The CDR3 spans 14 residues. Germline-derived CDR1 and CDR2 are MDHEN and SYDVKM. The CDR3 spells CASSLGQGSHEQYF. CDR3 nucleotides: TGTGCCAGCAGTCTGGGACAGGGGTCCCACGAGCAGTACTTC.

The V call is TRBV28, the J call TRBJ2-1, with TRBD2 as a possible D gene (6 bases). From germline, CDR1 is MDHEN and CDR2 SYDVKM. This CDR3 spans 12 amino acids. Trimming left V 5 bases short and J 6 bases short, with 8 bases between. The chain's CDR3 is CASSPGLNEQFF. Here the CDR3 DNA reads TGTGCCAGCAGTCCGGGACTCAATGAGCAGTTCTTC.